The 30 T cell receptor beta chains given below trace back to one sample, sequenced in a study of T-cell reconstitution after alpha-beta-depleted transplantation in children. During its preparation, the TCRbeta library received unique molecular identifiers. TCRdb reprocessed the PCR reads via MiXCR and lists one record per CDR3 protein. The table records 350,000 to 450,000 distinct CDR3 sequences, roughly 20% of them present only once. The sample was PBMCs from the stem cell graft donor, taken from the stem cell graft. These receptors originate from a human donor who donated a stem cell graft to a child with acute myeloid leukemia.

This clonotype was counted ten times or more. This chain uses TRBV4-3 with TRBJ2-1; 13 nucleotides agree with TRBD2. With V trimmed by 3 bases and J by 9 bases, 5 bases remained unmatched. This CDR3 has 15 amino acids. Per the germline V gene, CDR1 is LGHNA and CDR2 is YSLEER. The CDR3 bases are TGCGCCAGCAGCCAGGAACTAGCGGGAGGGGGTGAGCAGTTCTTC. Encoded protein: CASSQELAGGGEQFF.

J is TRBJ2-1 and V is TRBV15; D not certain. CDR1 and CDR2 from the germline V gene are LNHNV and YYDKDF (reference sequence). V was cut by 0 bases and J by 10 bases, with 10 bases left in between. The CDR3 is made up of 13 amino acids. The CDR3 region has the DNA TGTGCCACCAGCAGAGATCCAAGCTACGAGCAGTTCTTC. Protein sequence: CATSRDPSYEQFF.

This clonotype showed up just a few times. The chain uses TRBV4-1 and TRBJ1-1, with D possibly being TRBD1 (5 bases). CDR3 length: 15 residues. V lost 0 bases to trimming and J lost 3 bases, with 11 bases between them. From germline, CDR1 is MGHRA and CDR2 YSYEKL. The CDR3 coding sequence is TGCGCCAGCAGCCAAGATGCGGGGCGGGACACTGAAGCTTTCTTT. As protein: CASSQDAGRDTEAFF.

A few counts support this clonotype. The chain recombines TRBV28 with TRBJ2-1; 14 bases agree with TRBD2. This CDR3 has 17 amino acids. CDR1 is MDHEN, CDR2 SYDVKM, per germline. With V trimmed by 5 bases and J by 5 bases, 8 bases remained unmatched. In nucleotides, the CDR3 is TGTGCCAGCAGTCCCGGGACTAGCGGGAGATCCAACAATGAGCAGTTCTTC. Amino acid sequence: CASSPGTSGRSNNEQFF.

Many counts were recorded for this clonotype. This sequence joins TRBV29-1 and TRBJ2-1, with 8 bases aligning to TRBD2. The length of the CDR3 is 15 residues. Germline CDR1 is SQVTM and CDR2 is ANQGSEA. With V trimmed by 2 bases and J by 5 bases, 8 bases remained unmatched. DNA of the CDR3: TGCAGCGTTGAACCGGGACTAGATCGAAACAATGAGCAGTTCTTC. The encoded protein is CSVEPGLDRNNEQFF.

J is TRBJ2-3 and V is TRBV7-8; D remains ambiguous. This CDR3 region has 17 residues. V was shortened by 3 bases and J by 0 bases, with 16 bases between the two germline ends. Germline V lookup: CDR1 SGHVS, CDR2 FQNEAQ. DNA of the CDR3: TGTGCCAGCAGCTTTGACCCCTTGGGTACTAGCACAGATACGCAGTATTTT. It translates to CASSFDPLGTSTDTQYF.

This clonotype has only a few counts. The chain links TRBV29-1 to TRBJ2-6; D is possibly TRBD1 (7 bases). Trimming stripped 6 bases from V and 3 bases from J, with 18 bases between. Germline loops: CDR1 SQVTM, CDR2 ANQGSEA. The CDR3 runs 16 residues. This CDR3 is CSVGGTVGFGANVLTF. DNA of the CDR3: TGCAGCGTCGGCGGGACAGTAGGATTTGGGGCCAACGTCCTGACTTTC.

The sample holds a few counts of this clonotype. In DNA form, the CDR3 reads TGTGCCACCAGCAGAGGTCCAACTAGCGGGGGCAATGAGCAGTTCTTC. Its translation is CATSRGPTSGGNEQFF. The V gene is TRBV15, the J gene TRBJ2-1, with 11 bases lining up with TRBD2. The CDR3 consists of 16 residues. Germline CDR1 reads LNHNV; CDR2 reads YYDKDF (reference sequence). Trimming at V came to 1 base and at J to 6 bases, leaving 5 bases not matched to a gene.

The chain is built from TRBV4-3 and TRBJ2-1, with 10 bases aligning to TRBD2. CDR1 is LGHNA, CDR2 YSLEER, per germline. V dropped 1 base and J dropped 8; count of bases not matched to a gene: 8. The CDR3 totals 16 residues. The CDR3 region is CASSQGLAGVFDEQFF. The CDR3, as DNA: TGCGCCAGCAGCCAAGGCCTAGCGGGAGTTTTCGATGAGCAGTTCTTC.

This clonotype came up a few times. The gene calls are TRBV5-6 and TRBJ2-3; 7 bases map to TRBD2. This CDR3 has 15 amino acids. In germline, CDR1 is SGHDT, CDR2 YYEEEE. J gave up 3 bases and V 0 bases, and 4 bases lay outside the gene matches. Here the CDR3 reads CASSLVTRGTDTQYF. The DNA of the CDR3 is TGTGCCAGCAGCTTGGTCACGCGGGGGACAGATACGCAGTATTTT.

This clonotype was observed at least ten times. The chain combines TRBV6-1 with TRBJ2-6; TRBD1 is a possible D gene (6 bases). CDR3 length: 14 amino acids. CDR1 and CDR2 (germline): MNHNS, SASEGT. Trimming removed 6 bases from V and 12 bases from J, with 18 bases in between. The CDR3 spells CASRITPGGSVLTF. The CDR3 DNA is TGTGCCAGCAGGATTACCCCTGGGGGCTCCGTCCTGACTTTC.

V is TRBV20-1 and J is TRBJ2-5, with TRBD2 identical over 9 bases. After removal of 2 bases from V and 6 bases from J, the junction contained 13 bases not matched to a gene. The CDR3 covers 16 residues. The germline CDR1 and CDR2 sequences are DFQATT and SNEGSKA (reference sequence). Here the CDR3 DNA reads TGCAGTGCTAGAAATGTAGCGGGAGAGTTGGATAAGACCCAGTACTTC. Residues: CSARNVAGELDKTQYF.

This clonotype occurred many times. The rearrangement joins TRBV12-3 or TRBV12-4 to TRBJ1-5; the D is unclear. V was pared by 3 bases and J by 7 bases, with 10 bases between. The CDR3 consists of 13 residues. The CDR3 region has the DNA TGTGCCAGCAGTTTTAGAGAGAGGCAGCCCCAGCATTTT. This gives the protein CASSFRERQPQHF.

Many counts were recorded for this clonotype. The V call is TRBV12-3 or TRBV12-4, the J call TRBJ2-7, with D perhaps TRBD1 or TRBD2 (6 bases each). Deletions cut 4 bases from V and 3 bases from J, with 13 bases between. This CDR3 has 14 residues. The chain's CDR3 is CASSSVGGGYEQYF. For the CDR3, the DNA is TGTGCCAGCAGTTCTGTCGGAGGGGGCTACGAGCAGTACTTC.

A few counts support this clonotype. CDR3 coding DNA: TGTGCCACCAGTGGCGGGACAGGGGATGGGGAGACCCAGTACTTC. Translating it yields CATSGGTGDGETQYF. The chain couples TRBV24-1 to TRBJ2-5; 10 bases agree with TRBD1. Looked up from germline, CDR1 is KGHDR and CDR2 is SFDVKD. The V gene end was trimmed by 5 bases and the J gene end by 5 bases; junction bases not matched to a gene: 7. The CDR3 totals 15 residues.

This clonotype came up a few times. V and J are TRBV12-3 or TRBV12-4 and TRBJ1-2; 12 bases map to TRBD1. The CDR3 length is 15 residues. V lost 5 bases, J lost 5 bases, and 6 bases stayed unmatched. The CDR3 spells CASSPGTGGEYGYTF. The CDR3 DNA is TGTGCCAGCAGTCCGGGGACAGGGGGCGAGTATGGCTACACCTTC.

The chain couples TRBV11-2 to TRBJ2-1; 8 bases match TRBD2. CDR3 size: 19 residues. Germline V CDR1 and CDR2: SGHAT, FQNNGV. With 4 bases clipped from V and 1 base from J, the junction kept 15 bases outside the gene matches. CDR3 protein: CASSSSNTLGLGSYNEQFF. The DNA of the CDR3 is TGTGCCAGCAGCTCTTCAAACACATTGGGACTAGGTTCCTACAATGAGCAGTTCTTC.

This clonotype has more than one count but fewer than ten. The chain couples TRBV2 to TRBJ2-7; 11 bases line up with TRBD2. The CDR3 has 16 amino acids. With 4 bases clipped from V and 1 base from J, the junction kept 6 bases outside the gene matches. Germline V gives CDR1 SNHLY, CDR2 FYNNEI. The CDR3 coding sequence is TGTGCCAGCAGTGGGGCCGGGACTAGCGGTTCCTACGAGCAGTACTTC. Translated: CASSGAGTSGSYEQYF.

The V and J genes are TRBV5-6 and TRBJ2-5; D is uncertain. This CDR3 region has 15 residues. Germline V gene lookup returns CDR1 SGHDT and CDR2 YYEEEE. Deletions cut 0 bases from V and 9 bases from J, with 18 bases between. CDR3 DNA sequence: TGTGCCAGCAGCTTGGTCGATAGCAGGCCTGGGGCCCAGTACTTC. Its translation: CASSLVDSRPGAQYF.

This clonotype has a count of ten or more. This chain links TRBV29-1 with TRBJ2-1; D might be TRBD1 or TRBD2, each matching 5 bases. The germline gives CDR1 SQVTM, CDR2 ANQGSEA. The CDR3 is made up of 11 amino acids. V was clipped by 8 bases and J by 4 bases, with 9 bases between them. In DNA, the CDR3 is TGCAGCCTGAGGGGTTACAATGAGCAGTTCTTC. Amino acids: CSLRGYNEQFF.

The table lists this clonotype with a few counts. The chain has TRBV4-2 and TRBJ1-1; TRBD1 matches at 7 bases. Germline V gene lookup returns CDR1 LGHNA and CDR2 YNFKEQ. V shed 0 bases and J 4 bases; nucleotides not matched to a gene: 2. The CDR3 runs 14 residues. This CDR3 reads CASSQDSGGTEAFF. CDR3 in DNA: TGTGCCAGCAGCCAAGACTCAGGGGGCACTGAAGCTTTCTTT.

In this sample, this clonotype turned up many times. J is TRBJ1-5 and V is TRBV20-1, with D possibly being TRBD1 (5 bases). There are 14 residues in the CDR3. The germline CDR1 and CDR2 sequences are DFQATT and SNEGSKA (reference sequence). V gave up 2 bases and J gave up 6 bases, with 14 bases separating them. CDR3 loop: CSARLPGSTQPQHF. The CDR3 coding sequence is TGCAGTGCTAGACTTCCAGGGTCAACTCAGCCCCAGCATTTT.

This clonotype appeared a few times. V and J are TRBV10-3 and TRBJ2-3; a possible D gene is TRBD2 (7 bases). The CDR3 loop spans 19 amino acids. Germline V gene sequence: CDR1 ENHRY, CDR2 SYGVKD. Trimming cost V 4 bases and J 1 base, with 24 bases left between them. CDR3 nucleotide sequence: TGTGCCATCAGTGTGTTCAGGCGGGAGAAGGAGGGGGGCACAGATACGCAGTATTTT. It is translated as CAISVFRREKEGGTDTQYF.

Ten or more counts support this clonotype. CDR3: CASSPGEVYNEQFF. The CDR3 region has the DNA TGTGCCAGCAGCCCCGGAGAGGTTTACAATGAGCAGTTCTTC. This chain uses TRBV12-3 or TRBV12-4 with TRBJ2-1, with D unresolved. The CDR3 contains 14 residues. Trimming pared 6 bases from V and 4 bases from J, leaving 13 bases between.

The CDR3 here is CASSLGTSNYGYTF. CDR3 bases: TGCGCCAGCAGCTTGGGGACATCTAACTATGGCTACACCTTC. The chain joins TRBV5-1 to TRBJ1-2, with D maybe TRBD1 (5 bases). The CDR3 runs to 14 residues. In germline, CDR1 is SGHRS, CDR2 YFSETQ. V shed 0 bases and J shed 0 bases, with 6 bases lying between them. Combining the CDR3 with reference TRBV5-1 and TRBJ1-2 gives the whole variable domain KAGVTQTPRYLIKTRGQQVTLSCSPISGHRSVSWYQQTPGQGLQFLFEYFSETQRNKGNFPGRFSGRQFSNSRSEMNVSTLELGDSALYLCASSLGTSNYGYTFGSGTRLTVV.

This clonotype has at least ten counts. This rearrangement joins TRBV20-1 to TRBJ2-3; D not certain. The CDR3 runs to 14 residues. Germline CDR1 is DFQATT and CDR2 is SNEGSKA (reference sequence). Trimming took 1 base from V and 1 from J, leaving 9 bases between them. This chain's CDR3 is CSARVQEGTDTQYF. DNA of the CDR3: TGCAGTGCTAGAGTGCAAGAAGGCACAGATACGCAGTATTTT.

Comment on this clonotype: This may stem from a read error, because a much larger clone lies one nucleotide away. The CDR3 region has the DNA TGTGCCAGCAGGGCAGGGGGCGGCTATGGCTACACCTTC. This encodes CASRAGGGYGYTF. This chain uses TRBV27 with TRBJ1-2; TRBD1 agrees at 8 bases. Germline lookup yields CDR1 MNHEY and CDR2 SMNVEV (reference sequence). J lost 4 bases, V lost 6 bases, and 4 bases had no gene match. The CDR3 spans 13 residues.

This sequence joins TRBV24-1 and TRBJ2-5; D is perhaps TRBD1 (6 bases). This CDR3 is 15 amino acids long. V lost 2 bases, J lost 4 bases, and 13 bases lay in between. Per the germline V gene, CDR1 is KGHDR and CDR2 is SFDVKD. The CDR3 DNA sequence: TGTGCCACCAGTGATTCCGGGACACTCCGAGAGACCCAGTACTTC. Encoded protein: CATSDSGTLRETQYF.

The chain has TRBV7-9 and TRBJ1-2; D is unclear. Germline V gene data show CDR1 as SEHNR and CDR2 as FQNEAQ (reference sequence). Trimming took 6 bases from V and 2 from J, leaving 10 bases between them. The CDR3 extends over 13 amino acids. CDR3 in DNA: TGTGCCAGCAGTAAAAGGGAGAACTATGGCTACACCTTC. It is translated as CASSKRENYGYTF.

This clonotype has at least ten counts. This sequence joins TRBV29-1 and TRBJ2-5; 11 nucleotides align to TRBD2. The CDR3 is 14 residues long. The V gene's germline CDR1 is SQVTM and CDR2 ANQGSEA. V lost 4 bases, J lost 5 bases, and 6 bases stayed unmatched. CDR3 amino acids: CSVATSGSGETQYF. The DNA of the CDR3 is TGCAGCGTTGCCACTAGCGGGAGCGGTGAGACCCAGTACTTC.